The rows below give T cell receptor beta chains drawn from one sample of a study of human T cells and chemical hapten exposure. TCRdb re-derived calls from the RACE reads in MiXCR, one entry per CDR3 protein. Of around 34,000 distinct CDR3 sequences listed, roughly 6.4% are singletons. This sample comprised whole blood, obtained in connection with sensitization to the hapten diphenylcyclopropenone (DPC). The receptors here all came from a woman in her twenties or thirties with alopecia areata. Some clones in this sample may be carry-over from other donors' samples. CDR3s include the opening cysteine and the closing phenylalanine or tryptophan. The order of the fields is V gene, CDR3 protein.

TRBV4-2 CASSPASRILNQPQHF
TRBV29-1 CSVEGAGTDTQYF
TRBV20-1 CSAETGGSGQPQHF
TRBV12-3/TRBV12-4 CASSLVLGNGYTF
TRBV20-1 CSAILPTYADTQYF
TRBV20-1 CSARDDSLDGYTF
TRBV3-1 CASSQGPGGYNEQFF
TRBV29-1 CSVTTGGGSNQPQHF
TRBV20-1 CSAGGIGNEKLFF
TRBV4-1 CASSQDPLAVDEQFF
TRBV25-1 CASSDPGADRTGELFF
TRBV20-1 CSAYSGGVSQETQYF
TRBV10-3 CALRGQGLDTDTQYF
TRBV5-6 CASSSGTGETDTQYF
TRBV12-3/TRBV12-4 CASSTGTSGHYEQYF
TRBV19 CASLDRGREDTQYF
TRBV6-1 CASGAENNSPLHF
TRBV4-3 CASSQEDDRVGSPLHF
TRBV7-8 CASSLERGSQPQHF
TRBV6-2/TRBV6-3 CASSYGGNQPQHF
TRBV12-3/TRBV12-4 CASSLGQGGNEQYF
TRBV7-2 CASHPLLGGRGTQYF
TRBV7-8 CASRDRQAAYEQYF
TRBV19 CASSWGSGTTYEQYF
TRBV6-1 CASRAGTSGAGEQFF
TRBV20-1 CSARKGTGRHNSPLHF
TRBV6-5 CASSSTLNIQYF
TRBV6-6 CASSLGGHPPYEQYF
TRBV25-1 CASSTRTGNYGYTF
TRBV12-3/TRBV12-4 CASSLGGYKNIQYF
TRBV6-5 CASSSQGHSYEQYF
TRBV7-9 CATRRNNSPLHF
TRBV20-1 CSARVGVSKQPQHF
TRBV3-1 CASSSRGMNTEAFF
TRBV5-1 CASSLWTSGTDTQYF
TRBV4-3 CASSQEFGRGKLFF
TRBV7-9 CASSYSWRGETDTQYF
TRBV10-3 CAISDAPSGVDEQYF
TRBV29-1 CSGGTGGDTEAFF
TRBV2 CASSEFRARSDTQYF
TRBV7-2 CASSFAGTGVILLPEAFF